This record concerns one T cell receptor beta chain sequence. The CDR3 totals 15 residues. Per the germline V gene, CDR1 is SGDLS and CDR2 is YYNGEE. These data come from a study of T cells expressing NK-cell markers. TCR beta cDNA was generated via 5'RACE template switching incorporating UMIs. TCRdb reprocessed the 5' RACE reads, with one entry per CDR3 protein and no DNA. Listed are 440,000 or so distinct CDR3 sequences; 7.3% falls within the top ten. The V gene is TRBV9, the J gene TRBJ1-2. Sequencing was carried out using blood T cells: a sorted CD56 or NKG2C T cell subset, CD4+ or CD8+ T cells, or bulk PBMC T cells (not recorded which). The sequence came from a woman aged 18-70 years in good health. CDR3 sequence reads: CASSVEPVRGYGYTF.